This note documents a single TCR beta chain sequence. The CDR3 runs 15 residues. V was pared by 0 bases and J by 1 base, with 9 bases between. Per the germline V gene, CDR1 is SGHRS and CDR2 is YFSETQ. The data belong to a study of T cell responses to AZD1222 COVID-19 vaccine. TCRdb's table, derived via immunoSEQ multiplex PCR, lists solely in-frame clones and lacks some. The data hold some 250,000 clones, with 85% to 95% observed a single time. The clonotype originates from an adult who received the AZD1222 COVID-19 vaccine. Sequenced material: peripheral blood, taken 28 days after the second AZD1222 dose. The chain has TRBV5-1 and TRBJ2-3, with TRBD1 as a possible D gene (5 bases). Written as DNA, the CDR3 is TGCGCCAGCAGCTTGGTGACAGCCCGCACAGATACGCAGTATTTT. This sequence encodes CASSLVTARTDTQYF.